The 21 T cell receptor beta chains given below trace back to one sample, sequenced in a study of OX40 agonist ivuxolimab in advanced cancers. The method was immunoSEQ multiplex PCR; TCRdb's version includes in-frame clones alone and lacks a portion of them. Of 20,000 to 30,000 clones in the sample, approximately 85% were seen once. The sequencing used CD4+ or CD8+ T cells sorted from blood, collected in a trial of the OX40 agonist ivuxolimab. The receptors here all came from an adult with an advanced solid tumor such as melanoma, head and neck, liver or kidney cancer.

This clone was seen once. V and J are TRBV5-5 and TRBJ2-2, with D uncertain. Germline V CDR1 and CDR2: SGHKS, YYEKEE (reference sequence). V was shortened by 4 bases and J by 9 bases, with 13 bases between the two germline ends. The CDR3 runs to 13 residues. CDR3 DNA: TGTGCCAGCAGCGGCGTCTTTAGCAGGGAGCTGTTTTTT. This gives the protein CASSGVFSRELFF.

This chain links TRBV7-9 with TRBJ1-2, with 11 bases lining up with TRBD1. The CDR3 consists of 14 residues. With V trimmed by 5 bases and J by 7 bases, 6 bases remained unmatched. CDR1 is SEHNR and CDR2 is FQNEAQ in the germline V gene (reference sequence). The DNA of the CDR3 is TGTGCCAGCAGCCCAGGGACAGGGGGTCGTGGCTACACCTTC. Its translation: CASSPGTGGRGYTF.

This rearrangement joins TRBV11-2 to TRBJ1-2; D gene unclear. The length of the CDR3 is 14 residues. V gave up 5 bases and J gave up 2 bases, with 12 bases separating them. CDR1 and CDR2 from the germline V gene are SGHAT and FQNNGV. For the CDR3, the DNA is TGTGCCAGCAGCCTGTGGGAGGGAAACTATGGCTACACCTTC. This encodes CASSLWEGNYGYTF.

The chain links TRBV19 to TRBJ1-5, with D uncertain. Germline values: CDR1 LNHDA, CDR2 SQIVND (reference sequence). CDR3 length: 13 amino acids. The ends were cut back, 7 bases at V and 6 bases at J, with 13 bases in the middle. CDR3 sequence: CASTLTAGQPQHF. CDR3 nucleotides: TGTGCCAGTACCCTTACCGCAGGTCAGCCCCAGCATTTT. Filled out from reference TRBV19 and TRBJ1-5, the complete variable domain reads DGGITQSPKYLFRKEGQNVTLSCEQNLNHDAMYWYRQDPGQGLRLIYYSQIVNDFQKGDIAEGYSVSREKKESFPLTVTSAQKNPTAFYLCASTLTAGQPQHFGDGTRLSIL.

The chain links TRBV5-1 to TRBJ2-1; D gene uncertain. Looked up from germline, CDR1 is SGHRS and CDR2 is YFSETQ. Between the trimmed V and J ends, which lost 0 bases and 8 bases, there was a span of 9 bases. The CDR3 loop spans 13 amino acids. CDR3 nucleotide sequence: TGCGCCAGCAGCTTGGGACAAATGGATGAGCAGTTCTTC. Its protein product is CASSLGQMDEQFF. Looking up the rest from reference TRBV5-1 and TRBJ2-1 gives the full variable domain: KAGVTQTPRYLIKTRGQQVTLSCSPISGHRSVSWYQQTPGQGLQFLFEYFSETQRNKGNFPGRFSGRQFSNSRSEMNVSTLELGDSALYLCASSLGQMDEQFFGPGTRLTVL.

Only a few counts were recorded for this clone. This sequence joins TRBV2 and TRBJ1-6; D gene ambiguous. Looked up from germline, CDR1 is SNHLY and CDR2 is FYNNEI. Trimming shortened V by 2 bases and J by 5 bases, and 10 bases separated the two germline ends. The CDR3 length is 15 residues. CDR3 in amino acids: CASSELEGDNSPLHF. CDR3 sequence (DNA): TGTGCCAGCAGTGAACTAGAGGGAGATAATTCACCCCTCCACTTT.

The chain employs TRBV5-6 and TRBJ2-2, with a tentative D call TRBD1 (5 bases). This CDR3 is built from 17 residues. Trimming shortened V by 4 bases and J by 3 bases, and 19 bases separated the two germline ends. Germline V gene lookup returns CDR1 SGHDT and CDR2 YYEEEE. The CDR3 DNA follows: TGTGCCAGCAGCCCAACGGGTACAGGACGTTACACCGGGGAGCTGTTTTTT. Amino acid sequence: CASSPTGTGRYTGELFF.

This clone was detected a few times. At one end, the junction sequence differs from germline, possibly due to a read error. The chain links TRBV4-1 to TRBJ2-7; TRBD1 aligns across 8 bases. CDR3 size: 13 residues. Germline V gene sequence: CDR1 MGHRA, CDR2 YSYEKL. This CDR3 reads CASSEDRGYEQYF. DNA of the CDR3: TGCGCCAGCAGCGAAGACAGGGGCTACGAGCAGTACTTC.

CDR3 amino acids: CAIRGIAGGPEHEQFF. CDR3 sequence (DNA): TGTGCCATCAGAGGGATAGCGGGAGGGCCAGAGCATGAGCAGTTCTTC. The chain recombines TRBV10-3 with TRBJ2-1; 11 bases map to TRBD2. The CDR3 length is 16 residues. Germline V lookup: CDR1 ENHRY, CDR2 SYGVKD. V lost 6 bases to trimming and J lost 8 bases; unmatched junction nucleotides: 12.

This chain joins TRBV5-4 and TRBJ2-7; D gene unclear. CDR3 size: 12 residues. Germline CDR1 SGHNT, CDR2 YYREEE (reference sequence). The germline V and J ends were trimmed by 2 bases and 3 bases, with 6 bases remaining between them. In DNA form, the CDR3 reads TGTGCCAGCAGCTTACATCACTACGAGCAGTACTTC. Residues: CASSLHHYEQYF.

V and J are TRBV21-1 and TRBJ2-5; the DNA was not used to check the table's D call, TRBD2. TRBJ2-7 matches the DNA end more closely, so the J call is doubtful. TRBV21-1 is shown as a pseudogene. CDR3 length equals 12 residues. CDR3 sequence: CASSKRSYEQYF. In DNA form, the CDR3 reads TGTGCCAGCAGCAAGAGGTCCTACGAGCAGTACTTC.

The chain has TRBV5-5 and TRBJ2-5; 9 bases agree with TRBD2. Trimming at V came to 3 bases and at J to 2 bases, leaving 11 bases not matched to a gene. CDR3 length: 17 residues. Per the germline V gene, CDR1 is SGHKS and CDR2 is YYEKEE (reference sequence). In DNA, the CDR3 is TGTGCCAGCAGCTCGGGACTAGCCGGGACGGTACAAGAGACCCAGTACTTC. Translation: CASSSGLAGTVQETQYF.

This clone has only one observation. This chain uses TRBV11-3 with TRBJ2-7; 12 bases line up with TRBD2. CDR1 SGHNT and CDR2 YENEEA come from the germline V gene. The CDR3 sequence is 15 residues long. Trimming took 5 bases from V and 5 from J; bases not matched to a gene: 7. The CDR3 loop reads CASSAGLAGFNEQYF. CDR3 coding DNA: TGTGCCAGCAGCGCGGGACTAGCGGGTTTTAACGAGCAGTACTTC.

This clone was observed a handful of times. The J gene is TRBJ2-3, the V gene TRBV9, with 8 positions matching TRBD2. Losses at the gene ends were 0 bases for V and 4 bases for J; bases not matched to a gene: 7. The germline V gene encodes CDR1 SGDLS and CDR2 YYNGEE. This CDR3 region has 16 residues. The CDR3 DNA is TGTGCCAGCAGCGTAGACTGGCGGGGGGCCGCAGATACGCAGTATTTT. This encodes CASSVDWRGAADTQYF.

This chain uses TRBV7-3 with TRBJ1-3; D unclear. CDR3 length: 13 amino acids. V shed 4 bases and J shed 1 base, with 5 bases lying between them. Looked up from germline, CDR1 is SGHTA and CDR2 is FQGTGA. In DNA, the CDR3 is TGTGCCAGCAGCTACGGGTCTGGAAACACCATATATTTT. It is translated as CASSYGSGNTIYF. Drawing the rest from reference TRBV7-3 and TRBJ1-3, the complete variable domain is GAGVSQTPSNKVTEKGKYVELRCDPISGHTALYWYRQSLGQGPEFLIYFQGTGAADDSGLPNDRFFAVRPEGSVSTLKIQRTERGDSAVYLCASSYGSGNTIYFGEGSWLTVV.

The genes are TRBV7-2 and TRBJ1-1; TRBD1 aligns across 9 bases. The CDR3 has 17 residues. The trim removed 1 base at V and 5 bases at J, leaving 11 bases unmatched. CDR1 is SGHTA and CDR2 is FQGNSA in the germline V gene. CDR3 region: CASSLDFPGQGGTEAFF. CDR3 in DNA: TGTGCCAGCAGCTTAGATTTCCCGGGACAGGGAGGGACTGAAGCTTTCTTT. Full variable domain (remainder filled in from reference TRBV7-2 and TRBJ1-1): GAGVSQSPSNKVTEKGKDVELRCDPISGHTALYWYRQSLGQGLEFLIYFQGNSAPDKSGLPSDRFSAERTGGSVSTLTIQRTQQEDSAVYLCASSLDFPGQGGTEAFFGQGTRLTVV.

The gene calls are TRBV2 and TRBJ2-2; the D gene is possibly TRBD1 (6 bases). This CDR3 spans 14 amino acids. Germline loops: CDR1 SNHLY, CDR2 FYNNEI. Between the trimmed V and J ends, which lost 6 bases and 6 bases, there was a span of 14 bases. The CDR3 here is CASSETGPPGELFF. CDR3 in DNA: TGTGCCAGCAGCGAGACAGGTCCCCCCGGGGAGCTGTTTTTT.

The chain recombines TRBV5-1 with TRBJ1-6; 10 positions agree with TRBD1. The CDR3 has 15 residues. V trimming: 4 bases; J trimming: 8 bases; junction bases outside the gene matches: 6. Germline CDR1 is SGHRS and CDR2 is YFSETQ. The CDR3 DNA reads TGCGCCAGCAGCCAGGGACAGGGGACGGATTCACCCCTCCACTTT. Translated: CASSQGQGTDSPLHF. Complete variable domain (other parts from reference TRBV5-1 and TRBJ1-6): KAGVTQTPRYLIKTRGQQVTLSCSPISGHRSVSWYQQTPGQGLQFLFEYFSETQRNKGNFPGRFSGRQFSNSRSEMNVSTLELGDSALYLCASSQGQGTDSPLHFGNGTRLTVT.

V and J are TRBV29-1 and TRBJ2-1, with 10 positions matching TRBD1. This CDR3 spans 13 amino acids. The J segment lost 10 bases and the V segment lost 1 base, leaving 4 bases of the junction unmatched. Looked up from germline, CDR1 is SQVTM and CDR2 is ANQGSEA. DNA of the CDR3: TGCAGCGTTGAAGGACAGGGGGCTACGGAGCAGTTCTTC. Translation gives CSVEGQGATEQFF.

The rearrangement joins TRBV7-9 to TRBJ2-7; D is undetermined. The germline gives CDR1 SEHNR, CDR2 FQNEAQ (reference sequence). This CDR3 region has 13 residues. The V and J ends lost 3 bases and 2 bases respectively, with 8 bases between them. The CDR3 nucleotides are TGTGCCAGCAGCTTCGGGCCACCCTACGAGCAGTACTTC. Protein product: CASSFGPPYEQYF.

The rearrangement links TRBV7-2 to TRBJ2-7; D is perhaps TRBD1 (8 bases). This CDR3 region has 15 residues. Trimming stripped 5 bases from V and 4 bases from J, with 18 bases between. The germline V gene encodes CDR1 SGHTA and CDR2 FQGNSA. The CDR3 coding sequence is TGTGCCAGCAGCGCAGGGGGCGGGGGCCATTACGAGCAGTACTTC. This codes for CASSAGGGGHYEQYF.